Described below is a single TCR beta chain sequence and its context. Its cognate antigen is unknown. CDR1 and CDR2 from the germline V gene are SGHRS and YFSETQ. V was clipped by 2 bases and J by 0 bases, with 14 bases between them. The CDR3 totals 16 residues. These data are taken from a study of cytomegalovirus exposure and HLA in healthy donors. Study in general: An early release of data contained roughly 86 million unique TCRs, which came from HLA-typed donors. Study observations and caveats: A later analysis linked a missense variant in DCLRE1C to the trimming of TCR beta V and J genes. Analyses of presence and absence presupposed an approximately uniform sequencing depth across donors.

PCR employed 60 Vbeta and 13 Jbeta primers. Generated by immunoSEQ multiplex PCR, the TCRdb table keeps only in-frame clones and is missing some. The data hold about 140,000 clones, with around 73% observed a single time. Unrecorded immune exposures were likely, despite nominal health at sampling. The specimen was PBMCs. The chain joins TRBV5-1 to TRBJ1-1; D is perhaps TRBD1 (6 bases). The sequence derives from a middle-aged woman in good health and CMV-seronegative. For the CDR3, the DNA is TGCGCCAGCAGCTTTACAGGGAACGCCATGAACACTGAAGCTTTCTTT. Translated, it gives CASSFTGNAMNTEAFF.